The next 3 T cell receptor beta chains were all read from a single sample in a study of blood T cell repertoires in COVID-19. Method: immunoSEQ multiplex PCR; TCRdb's copy keeps in-frame clones and lacks some. The sample holds approximately 130,000 clones, over 80% seen once. Input material: PBMCs or T cells enriched from blood (not recorded which). The receptors were sampled from a man aged 25-45 years who had recovered from COVID-19.

The V call is TRBV6-5, the J call TRBJ1-1, with TRBD1 matching over 7 bases. With V trimmed by 2 bases and J by 0 bases, 3 bases remained unmatched. The CDR3 is made up of 15 amino acids. Germline CDR1 MNHEY, CDR2 SVGAGI. CDR3 residues: CASSYTDRLNTEAFF. The CDR3 DNA reads as TGTGCCAGCAGTTACACGGACAGGCTGAACACTGAAGCTTTCTTT.

The chain links TRBV18 to TRBJ2-1, with 10 bases matching TRBD2. J was trimmed by 7 bases and V by 3 bases; bases with no gene match: 0. From germline, CDR1 is KGHSH and CDR2 LQKENI. There are 13 residues in the CDR3. The CDR3 nucleotides read TGTGCCAGCTCACCGACTAGCGGGAATGAGCAGTTCTTC. Residues: CASSPTSGNEQFF.

The chain is built from TRBV7-2 and TRBJ1-4; the match to TRBD1 covers 8 bases. The CDR3 length is 15 residues. V trimming: 4 bases; J trimming: 6 bases; junction bases outside the gene matches: 7. Germline V gene sequence: CDR1 SGHTA, CDR2 FQGNSA. In DNA, the CDR3 is TGTGCCAGCAGCTCCCAGGGGGCTTTGGATGAAAAACTGTTTTTT. Translating it yields CASSSQGALDEKLFF.